This T cell receptor beta chain was recorded in a study of CD8 T cells in ankylosing spondylitis. TCRdb re-derived calls from the 5' RACE reads in MiXCR, one entry per CDR3 protein. The top ten clones hold 0.89% of a sample with about 450,000 distinct CDR3 sequences, 25% to 30% of them seen once. The CDR3 totals 15 residues. The germline V gene encodes CDR1 SGHRS and CDR2 YFSETQ. Trimming took off 4 bases at V and 0 bases at J, with 11 bases between the two ends. The table lists this clonotype with a few counts. Its antigen is currently unknown. Study findings and constraints: Blood from ankylosing spondylitis patients appeared to carry a characteristic roughly 8-variant TCR beta motif.

This chain joins TRBV5-1 and TRBJ2-1; D ambiguous. This sequence was found in a male donor with ankylosing spondylitis. Sequenced material: blood, either unsorted or a sorted T cell fraction (not recorded which). This chain's CDR3 is CASSPDPSSYNEQFF. As DNA, the CDR3 is TGCGCCAGCAGCCCGGACCCTAGCTCCTACAATGAGCAGTTCTTC.